The 25 T cell receptor beta chains given below trace back to one sample, sequenced in a study of naive and memory T cell subsets. Two oligonucleotides, mixed equimolar, formed the beta constant-region primer covering TRBC1 and TRBC2. Ligated cDNA was amplified by four rounds of PCR with nested alpha and beta constant-region primers and SP2. Using its own MiXCR run on the UMI-ligation and nested PCR reads, TCRdb lists one record per CDR3 protein. The sample consists of about 22,000 distinct CDR3 sequences, about 10% of them appearing once. Source material: central memory CD8+ T cells from blood. Receptors originate from a human donor in good health.

Turning to this clonotype: Just one base apart from a much larger clone, this may be a read error. The rearrangement joins TRBV20-1 to TRBJ1-1; D gene uncertain. The length of the CDR3 is 11 residues. Looked up from germline, CDR1 is DFQATT and CDR2 is SNEGSKA (reference sequence). The CDR3 DNA follows: TGCAGTGCTTCCTCTTACACTGAAGTTTTCTTT. It specifies CSASSYTEVFF.

The chain links TRBV19 to TRBJ2-1; D not resolved. Trimming took 6 bases from V and 8 from J, leaving 14 bases between them. CDR1 LNHDA and CDR2 SQIVND come from the germline V gene (reference sequence). The CDR3 runs 13 residues. CDR3 sequence: CASSNTPNHEQFF. CDR3 coding DNA: TGTGCCAGTAGCAACACCCCGAACCATGAGCAGTTCTTC.

This clonotype has a handful of counts. V usage is TRBV9 and J usage is TRBJ2-2, with D perhaps matching TRBD1 (6 bases). Germline values: CDR1 SGDLS, CDR2 YYNGEE. This CDR3 is 17 amino acids long. The ends were cut back, 4 bases at V and 2 bases at J, with 18 bases in the middle. CDR3 amino acids: CASSLGTGTRNTGELFF. As DNA, the CDR3 is TGTGCCAGCAGCCTAGGCACTGGGACAAGAAACACCGGGGAGCTGTTTTTT. The full variable domain, in which reference TRBV9 and TRBJ2-2 provide the parts outside the CDR3, is DSGVTQTPKHLITATGQRVTLRCSPRSGDLSVYWYQQSLDQGLQFLIQYYNGEERAKGNILERFSAQQFPDLHSELNLSSLELGDSALYFCASSLGTGTRNTGELFFGEGSRLTVL.

This clonotype was counted between two and nine times. In DNA, the CDR3 is TGTGCTAGACAAATTACCGACAGGGGGCGAGGAAACACCATATATTTT. Translated: CARQITDRGRGNTIYF. This chain connects TRBV12-5 to TRBJ1-3; 10 bases match TRBD1. CDR3 length: 16 residues. V lost 9 bases and J lost 4; bases outside the gene matches: 12. Germline CDR1 reads LGHNT; CDR2 reads FRNRAP.

The chain couples TRBV6-1 to TRBJ2-2; TRBD2 aligns across 14 bases. The length of the CDR3 is 16 residues. With V trimmed by 4 bases and J by 6 bases, 4 bases remained unmatched. Germline CDR1 reads MNHNS; CDR2 reads SASEGT. The CDR3 here is CASSGAGLAGAGELFF. CDR3 sequence (DNA): TGTGCCAGCAGTGGAGCGGGACTAGCGGGAGCCGGGGAGCTGTTTTTT.

This clonotype has more than one count but fewer than ten. V is TRBV6-5 and J is TRBJ1-1; D is possibly TRBD1 (6 bases). V shed 7 bases and J shed 5 bases, with 29 bases lying between them. There are 18 residues in the CDR3. From germline, CDR1 is MNHEY and CDR2 SVGAGI. The CDR3 loop is CASTPQAGSPKGGTEAFF. Here the CDR3 DNA reads TGTGCCAGCACCCCCCAGGCCGGGTCTCCAAAGGGGGGAACTGAAGCTTTCTTT.

CDR3 DNA: TGTGCCAGCAGCCGGACCGCGTATAGCAATCAGCCCCAGCATTTT. Its translation: CASSRTAYSNQPQHF. J is TRBJ1-5 and V is TRBV12-3 or TRBV12-4; no firm D call. Trimming pared 6 bases from V and 0 bases from J, leaving 12 bases between. This CDR3 has 15 amino acids.

The chain has TRBV7-6 and TRBJ2-1; D is perhaps TRBD2 (5 bases). There are 15 residues in the CDR3. The germline V gene has CDR1 SGHVS and CDR2 FNYEAQ. Trimming removed 4 bases at V and 0 bases at J, with 10 bases between. CDR3 in DNA: TGTGCCAGCAGCTCTCCCGGGATCTCCTACAATGAGCAGTTCTTC. Translated, it gives CASSSPGISYNEQFF.

This clonotype showed up many times. V is TRBV6-4 and J is TRBJ2-3; D gene ambiguous. This CDR3 comprises 14 residues. Trimming pared 0 bases from V and 2 bases from J, leaving 6 bases between. Germline CDR1 reads MRHNA; CDR2 reads SNTAGT. CDR3: CASSDSADTDTQYF. CDR3 coding DNA: TGTGCCAGCAGTGACTCAGCAGACACAGATACGCAGTATTTT.

The DNA of the CDR3 is TGTGCCAGCAGTTTAGCTTGGACGGGGAACTATGGCTACACCTTC. Its translation: CASSLAWTGNYGYTF. This chain joins TRBV28 and TRBJ1-2; D unresolved. V lost 2 bases to trimming and J lost 2 bases, with 12 bases between them. From germline, CDR1 is MDHEN and CDR2 SYDVKM. This CDR3 is built from 15 residues.

This chain connects TRBV4-2 to TRBJ2-6; D gene unclear. The CDR3 extends over 16 amino acids. Germline V gene data show CDR1 as LGHNA and CDR2 as YNFKEQ. Trimming left V 1 base short and J 0 bases short, with 7 bases between. CDR3 amino acids: CASSQADTSGANVLTF. CDR3 in DNA: TGTGCCAGCAGCCAAGCGGATACCTCTGGGGCCAACGTCCTGACTTTC.

This clonotype was seen at least ten times. The chain has TRBV7-2 and TRBJ1-2; D possibly corresponds to TRBD1 (6 bases). From germline, CDR1 is SGHTA and CDR2 FQGNSA. The CDR3 is made up of 16 amino acids. Deletions cut 0 bases from V and 6 bases from J, with 17 bases between. In nucleotides, the CDR3 is TGTGCCAGCAGCTTAGCGCGGGGTGGGGGCGGCAATGGCTACACCTTC. This codes for CASSLARGGGGNGYTF.

CDR3 coding DNA: TGTGCCAGCAGCCAAGAAGGTTTGGCGGGAGGGCCATTCGGTGAGCAGTTCTTC. Translated, it gives CASSQEGLAGGPFGEQFF. V is TRBV4-2 and J is TRBJ2-1; TRBD2 aligns across 9 bases. The V gene end was trimmed by 0 bases and the J gene end by 9 bases; junction bases not matched to a gene: 15. This CDR3 has 18 residues. The germline CDR1 and CDR2 sequences are LGHNA and YNFKEQ.

This clonotype appeared many times. V is TRBV19 and J is TRBJ2-3; possible D gene TRBD2, 6 bases. Trimming cost V 3 bases and J 0 bases, with 25 bases left between them. The CDR3 extends over 20 amino acids. CDR1 and CDR2 (germline): LNHDA, SQIVND (reference sequence). CDR3 bases: TGTGCCAGTAGTATGGTTGTGACCCGATCTAGCGCCACTAGCACAGATACGCAGTATTTT. The encoded protein is CASSMVVTRSSATSTDTQYF.

The chain carries TRBV15 and TRBJ2-7; TRBD1 agrees at 9 bases. The CDR3 spans 16 residues. V shed 1 base and J 4 bases; nucleotides not matched to a gene: 8. Germline V lookup: CDR1 LNHNV, CDR2 YYDKDF (reference sequence). CDR3 loop: CATSRGTGGIGYEQYF. The CDR3 DNA reads as TGTGCCACCAGCAGAGGTACAGGGGGCATAGGGTACGAGCAGTACTTC.

This clonotype was seen many times. The V and J genes are TRBV27 and TRBJ2-7; D remains ambiguous. Germline-derived CDR1 and CDR2 are MNHEY and SMNVEV (reference sequence). Trimming pared 2 bases from V and 2 bases from J, leaving 7 bases between. The CDR3 spans 13 residues. The CDR3 protein is CASSLRLPYEQYF. Written as DNA, the CDR3 is TGTGCCAGCAGTTTACGCCTTCCCTACGAGCAGTACTTC.

J is TRBJ2-1 and V is TRBV7-9; 10 nucleotides align to TRBD1. In germline, CDR1 is SEHNR, CDR2 FQNEAQ (reference sequence). This CDR3 has 16 residues. V was clipped by 5 bases and J by 5 bases; unmatched bases: 9. CDR3 DNA sequence: TGTGCCAGCAGCCCACCGGGACAGGGGTTGAACAATGAGCAGTTCTTC. Translation gives CASSPPGQGLNNEQFF.

The CDR3 bases are TGCAGCGTTGAAGTCTTTAGCTCTGGGGCCAACGTCCTGACTTTC. Translation gives CSVEVFSSGANVLTF. The rearrangement joins TRBV29-1 to TRBJ2-6; D is unresolved. The CDR3 contains 15 residues. CDR1 is SQVTM and CDR2 is ANQGSEA in the germline V gene. V was trimmed by 1 base and J by 0 bases, leaving 7 bases between them.

This clonotype was detected a few times. The chain joins TRBV6-4 to TRBJ2-1; possibly TRBD1 for D (7 bases). The CDR3 runs to 15 residues. V was cut by 3 bases and J by 2 bases, with 11 bases left in between. Germline-derived CDR1 and CDR2 are MRHNA and SNTAGT. For the CDR3, the DNA is TGTGCCAGCAGTGAACGCGGGACAGCCTACAATGAGCAGTTCTTC. Protein: CASSERGTAYNEQFF.

In its sample, this clonotype was seen a few times. V gene TRBV4-1 combines with J gene TRBJ2-3; D unclear. V was cut by 0 bases and J by 3 bases, with 16 bases left in between. Germline V gene data show CDR1 as MGHRA and CDR2 as YSYEKL. There are 17 residues in the CDR3. The CDR3 sequence is CASSQDWSGMRTDTQYF. The CDR3 DNA reads as TGCGCCAGCAGCCAAGACTGGTCGGGTATGAGGACAGATACGCAGTATTTT.

The chain joins TRBV3-1 to TRBJ2-2; 10 bases are shared with TRBD2. Germline V gene lookup returns CDR1 LGHDT and CDR2 YNNKEL (reference sequence). The CDR3 consists of 14 residues. V lost 3 bases to trimming and J lost 5 bases; unmatched junction nucleotides: 0. The CDR3 nucleotides read TGTGCCAGCAGCCAGGGACTAGCGACCGGGGAGCTGTTTTTT. Amino acid sequence: CASSQGLATGELFF.

This chain uses TRBV3-1 with TRBJ1-3, with D hard to call. Germline V lookup: CDR1 LGHDT, CDR2 YNNKEL (reference sequence). V shed 0 bases and J shed 5 bases, with 11 bases lying between them. CDR3 size: 15 residues. The CDR3 DNA sequence: TGTGCCAGCAGCCAAGATATCGGGCCTAGAAACACCATATATTTT. This translates into CASSQDIGPRNTIYF.

The table lists this clonotype with many counts. The rearrangement uses TRBV20-1 and TRBJ1-5; D perhaps matches TRBD1 (5 bases). Trimming stripped 3 bases from V and 7 bases from J, with 19 bases between. The CDR3 contains 15 residues. Germline V gene lookup returns CDR1 DFQATT and CDR2 SNEGSKA (reference sequence). CDR3 loop: CSARDAGIFSQPQHF. The CDR3 coding sequence is TGCAGTGCTAGGGATGCAGGGATTTTTAGCCAGCCCCAGCATTTT.

Ten or more counts support this clonotype. The DNA for the CDR3 is TGTGCCAGCAGCTCCACAGATACGCAGTATTTT. It is translated as CASSSTDTQYF. The genes are TRBV5-6 and TRBJ2-3; the D is unclear. Trimming stripped 3 bases from V and 2 bases from J, with 1 base between. CDR1 SGHDT and CDR2 YYEEEE come from the germline V gene. The CDR3 extends over 11 amino acids.

There are a few counts of this clonotype. The CDR3 DNA follows: TGCAGTGCGATGGAGGCGGGAGTAGAAACCGGGGAGCTGTTTTTT. Amino acids: CSAMEAGVETGELFF. The genes are TRBV20-1 and TRBJ2-2; 7 bases agree with TRBD2. CDR1 DFQATT and CDR2 SNEGSKA come from the germline V gene (reference sequence). This CDR3 is built from 15 residues. V was pared by 6 bases and J by 5 bases, with 12 bases of the junction left unmatched.